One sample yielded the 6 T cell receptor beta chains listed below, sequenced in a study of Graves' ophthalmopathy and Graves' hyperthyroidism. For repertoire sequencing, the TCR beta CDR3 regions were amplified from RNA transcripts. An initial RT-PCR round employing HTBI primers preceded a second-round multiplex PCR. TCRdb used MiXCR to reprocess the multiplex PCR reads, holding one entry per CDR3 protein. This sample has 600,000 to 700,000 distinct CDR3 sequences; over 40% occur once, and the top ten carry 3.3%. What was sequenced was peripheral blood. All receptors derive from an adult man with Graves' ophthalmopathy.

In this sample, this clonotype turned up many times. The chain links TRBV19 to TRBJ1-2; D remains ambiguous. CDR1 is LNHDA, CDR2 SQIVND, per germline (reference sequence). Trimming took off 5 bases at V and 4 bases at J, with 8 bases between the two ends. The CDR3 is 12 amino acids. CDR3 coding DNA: TGTGCCAGTAGTCCGAATCGCTATGGCTACACCTTC. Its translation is CASSPNRYGYTF.

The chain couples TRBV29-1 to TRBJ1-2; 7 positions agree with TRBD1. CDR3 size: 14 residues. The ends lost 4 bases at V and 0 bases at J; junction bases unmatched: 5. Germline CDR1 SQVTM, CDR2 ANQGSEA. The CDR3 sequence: CSVGDRVANYGYTF. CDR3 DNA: TGCAGCGTTGGCGACAGGGTAGCTAACTATGGCTACACCTTC.

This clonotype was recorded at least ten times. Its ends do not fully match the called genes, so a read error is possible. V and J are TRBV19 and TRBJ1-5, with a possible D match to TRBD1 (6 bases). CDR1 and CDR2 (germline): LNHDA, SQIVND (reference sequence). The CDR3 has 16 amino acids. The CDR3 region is CANSHSGVVGNQPQHF. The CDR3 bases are TGTGCCAATAGTCACTCAGGGGTTGTAGGCAATCAGCCCCAGCATTTT.

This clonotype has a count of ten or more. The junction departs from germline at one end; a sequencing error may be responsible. CDR3 amino acids: CASSEGLAQETQYF. In DNA, the CDR3 is TGTGCCAGCAGTGAAGGACTAGCCCAAGAGACCCAGTACTTC. This chain connects TRBV10-3 to TRBJ2-5; the match to TRBD2 covers 8 bases. The CDR3 has 14 amino acids. Germline V gives CDR1 ENHRY, CDR2 SYGVKD.

The CDR3 DNA is TGTGCCAGCAGCCAATGGACAGGGCAGCCCCAGCATTTT. It is translated as CASSQWTGQPQHF. The J gene is TRBJ1-5, the V gene TRBV14, with TRBD1 identical over 8 bases. V was clipped by 2 bases and J by 7 bases; unmatched bases: 1. The CDR3 sequence is 13 residues long. Per germline, CDR1 SGHDN and CDR2 FVKESK. Drawing the rest from reference TRBV14 and TRBJ1-5, the complete variable domain is EAGVTQFPSHSVIEKGQTVTLRCDPISGHDNLYWYRRVMGKEIKFLLHFVKESKQDESGMPNNRFLAERTGGTYSTLKVQPAELEDSGVYFCASSQWTGQPQHFGDGTRLSIL.

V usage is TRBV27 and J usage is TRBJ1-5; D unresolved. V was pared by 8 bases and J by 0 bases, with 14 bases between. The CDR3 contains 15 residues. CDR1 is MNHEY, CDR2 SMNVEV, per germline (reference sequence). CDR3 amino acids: CASRAFVDSNQPQHF. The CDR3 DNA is TGTGCCAGCCGGGCTTTCGTCGATAGCAATCAGCCCCAGCATTTT.